These 28 T cell receptor beta chains were all obtained from the same sample, sequenced in a study of blood T cell repertoires in COVID-19. Measured with immunoSEQ multiplex PCR; TCRdb has only the in-frame clones, and not every one. Here the sample spans 90,000 to 100,000 clones, about 85% being singletons. What was sequenced was peripheral blood. The source is a man aged 65 to 79 with acute or convalescent COVID-19.

The chain is built from TRBV6-6 and TRBJ1-6; D not resolved. Trimming pared 8 bases from V and 6 bases from J, leaving 14 bases between. The CDR3 length is 14 residues. Germline loops: CDR1 MNHNY, CDR2 SVGAGI (reference sequence). This CDR3 reads CASHPEGPNSPLHF. For the CDR3, the DNA is TGTGCCAGCCACCCCGAGGGCCCTAATTCACCCCTCCACTTT.

The genes are TRBV19 and TRBJ1-2; D might be TRBD1 (6 bases). The germline gives CDR1 LNHDA, CDR2 SQIVND (reference sequence). V gave up 8 bases and J gave up 8 bases, with 12 bases separating them. The length of the CDR3 is 11 residues. The CDR3 here is CASGDRRGYTF. DNA for the CDR3: TGTGCCAGTGGTGACAGGCGGGGCTACACCTTC.

This chain uses TRBV5-6 with TRBJ1-6, with a possible D match to TRBD1 (5 bases). V was cut by 4 bases and J by 6 bases, with 11 bases left in between. The CDR3 contains 14 residues. Germline assignment: CDR1 SGHDT and CDR2 YYEEEE. The DNA of the CDR3 is TGTGCCAGCAGCCCCTCGGGGGTTAATTCACCCCTCCACTTT. Protein: CASSPSGVNSPLHF.

This clone appeared a few times. This chain connects TRBV29-1 to TRBJ2-3, with a weak D call TRBD1 (6 bases). The CDR3 extends over 14 amino acids. Germline CDR1 SQVTM, CDR2 ANQGSEA. With 1 base removed from V and 2 bases from J, the gap between germline ends came to 10 bases. The CDR3 is CSVEGQGYTDTQYF. For the CDR3, the DNA is TGCAGCGTTGAAGGGCAGGGGTACACAGATACGCAGTATTTT.

J is TRBJ2-5 and V is TRBV11-2; tentatively, D is TRBD2 (8 bases). The CDR3 covers 15 residues. Trimming stripped 6 bases from V and 9 bases from J, with 23 bases between. Germline V lookup: CDR1 SGHAT, CDR2 FQNNGV. The CDR3 spells CASSLGQSSGGAQYF. The CDR3 DNA follows: TGTGCCAGCAGTTTGGGACAGTCTTCCGGGGGGGCCCAGTACTTC.

CDR3 in amino acids: CASSLAPGDSTGKLFF. The CDR3 nucleotides are TGTGCCAGCAGCTTAGCGCCAGGGGATAGTACTGGAAAACTGTTTTTT. V and J are TRBV7-6 and TRBJ1-4; D perhaps matches TRBD1 (6 bases). The CDR3 runs 16 residues. The germline V and J ends were trimmed by 0 bases and 10 bases, with 18 bases remaining between them. Germline CDR1 is SGHVS and CDR2 is FNYEAQ.

The rearrangement links TRBV10-3 to TRBJ2-6, with a weak D call TRBD2 (6 bases). Per germline, CDR1 ENHRY and CDR2 SYGVKD. The CDR3 covers 16 residues. Trimming left V 4 bases short and J 0 bases short, with 10 bases between. The CDR3 DNA reads as TGTGCCATCAGTGGGGAGGTTAGCTCTGGGGCCAACGTCCTGACTTTC. It encodes CAISGEVSSGANVLTF.

The chain joins TRBV11-2 to TRBJ2-1; 7 nucleotides align to TRBD2. The J segment lost 3 bases and the V segment lost 0 bases, leaving 2 bases of the junction unmatched. The CDR3 runs to 15 residues. Germline assignment: CDR1 SGHAT and CDR2 FQNNGV. The CDR3 coding sequence is TGTGCCAGCAGCTTAGATCCGGGGGGCTACAATGAGCAGTTCTTC. It translates to CASSLDPGGYNEQFF.

The V and J genes are TRBV6-5 and TRBJ2-1; perhaps TRBD1 as D (6 bases). Trimming pared 5 bases from V and 8 bases from J, leaving 16 bases between. Per germline, CDR1 MNHEY and CDR2 SVGAGI. This CDR3 region has 14 residues. The CDR3 sequence: CASSTTTGLHEQFF. The CDR3 coding sequence is TGTGCCAGCAGTACAACAACAGGGCTCCATGAGCAGTTCTTC.

This clone occurred once. The gene calls are TRBV6-1 and TRBJ2-2, with D possibly matching TRBD2 (6 bases). The length of the CDR3 is 16 residues. Trimming removed 4 bases at V and 8 bases at J, with 20 bases between. Germline CDR1 is MNHNS and CDR2 is SASEGT. In DNA form, the CDR3 reads TGTGCCAGCAGTGCTATTCGCCAGCTTAGCGGAGGGGAGCTGTTTTTT. Translated, it gives CASSAIRQLSGGELFF.

This CDR3 is CASSLVGTVYEQYF. The CDR3 bases are TGTGCCAGCAGCTTAGTGGGGACAGTTTACGAGCAGTACTTC. The chain joins TRBV7-9 to TRBJ2-7; TRBD1 matches at 7 bases. The junction had 4 bases not matched to a gene; V was cut back by 1 base and J by 4 bases. This CDR3 is built from 14 residues. The germline V gene encodes CDR1 SEHNR and CDR2 FQNEAQ (reference sequence).

The chain employs TRBV28 and TRBJ1-4; 7 nucleotides line up with TRBD1. This CDR3 contains 15 residues. Germline CDR1 is MDHEN and CDR2 is SYDVKM. V gave up 5 bases and J gave up 7 bases; unmatched junction bases: 10. In DNA form, the CDR3 reads TGTGCCAGCAGTCTCGGACAGGCTGGGGGTGAAAAACTGTTTTTT. Amino acid sequence: CASSLGQAGGEKLFF.

The chain joins TRBV14 to TRBJ2-5; D is perhaps TRBD1 (6 bases). Trimming took 0 bases from V and 5 from J, leaving 10 bases between them. The V gene's germline CDR1 is SGHDN and CDR2 FVKESK. CDR3 size: 14 residues. The chain's CDR3 is CASSQDLGAETQYF. CDR3 sequence (DNA): TGTGCCAGCAGCCAAGATCTGGGGGCCGAGACCCAGTACTTC.

This chain links TRBV9 with TRBJ1-2, with D possibly being TRBD1 (6 bases). Per the germline V gene, CDR1 is SGDLS and CDR2 is YYNGEE. This CDR3 spans 16 amino acids. V shed 0 bases and J shed 8 bases, with 20 bases lying between them. The CDR3 loop reads CASSVALGQGLLGYTF. The CDR3 region has the DNA TGTGCCAGCAGCGTAGCTTTGGGACAAGGGCTGCTCGGCTACACCTTC.

The table lists this clone with a count of one. The rearrangement uses TRBV11-2 and TRBJ2-7; D perhaps matches TRBD1 (6 bases). Germline V lookup: CDR1 SGHAT, CDR2 FQNNGV. The CDR3 runs 15 residues. Trimming took off 2 bases at V and 3 bases at J, with 14 bases between the two ends. The CDR3 sequence is CASSLQTGPVYEQYF. The DNA of the CDR3 is TGTGCCAGCAGCTTACAGACAGGACCCGTCTACGAGCAGTACTTC. The full variable domain, with the rest looked up from reference TRBV11-2 and TRBJ2-7, is EAGVAQSPRYKIIEKRQSVAFWCNPISGHATLYWYQQILGQGPKLLIQFQNNGVVDDSQLPKDRFSAERLKGVDSTLKIQPAKLEDSAVYLCASSLQTGPVYEQYFGPGTRLTVT.

The rearrangement joins TRBV7-6 to TRBJ1-6; D is perhaps TRBD1 (5 bases). Germline V CDR1 and CDR2: SGHVS, FNYEAQ. The CDR3 contains 15 residues. Deletions cut 4 bases from V and 7 bases from J, with 14 bases between. CDR3 amino acids: CASSSSIGGNSPLHF. CDR3 in DNA: TGTGCCAGCAGCTCCTCCATTGGGGGGAATTCACCCCTCCACTTT.

This clone was recorded a few times. The chain joins TRBV12-3 or TRBV12-4 to TRBJ2-7; D might be TRBD1 (5 bases). The V and J ends lost 3 bases and 2 bases respectively, with 8 bases between them. The CDR3 is 13 residues long. CDR3 residues: CASSFGAPYEQYV. DNA of the CDR3: TGTGCCAGCAGTTTTGGGGCGCCCTACGAGCAGTACGTC.

The chain employs TRBV6-1 and TRBJ2-3; D perhaps matches TRBD1 (6 bases). This CDR3 comprises 16 residues. Trimming pared 0 bases from V and 0 bases from J, leaving 10 bases between. In germline, CDR1 is MNHNS, CDR2 SASEGT. The chain's CDR3 is CASSEALRGSTDTQYF. Here the CDR3 DNA reads TGTGCCAGCAGTGAAGCCCTCAGGGGAAGCACAGATACGCAGTATTTT.

This chain connects TRBV5-1 to TRBJ2-2, with 9 bases lining up with TRBD1. There are 15 residues in the CDR3. In germline, CDR1 is SGHRS, CDR2 YFSETQ. Trimming cost V 3 bases and J 6 bases; bases outside gene matches: 6. CDR3 DNA: TGCGCCAGCAGCTGGGGACAGGGCCGCCCCGGGGAGCTGTTTTTT. It encodes CASSWGQGRPGELFF.

The chain joins TRBV6-5 to TRBJ1-1, with D unresolved. V was shortened by 5 bases and J by 5 bases, with 15 bases between the two germline ends. In germline, CDR1 is MNHEY, CDR2 SVGAGI. The CDR3 is made up of 14 amino acids. The CDR3 region has the DNA TGTGCCAGCAGTCTGGATCGGGTCGTGACTGAAGCTTTCTTT. It translates to CASSLDRVVTEAFF.

This chain connects TRBV3-1 (or the pseudogene TRBV3-2) to TRBJ2-5, with D perhaps TRBD2 (6 bases). The CDR3 has 18 amino acids. In germline, CDR1 is LGHDT, CDR2 YNNKEL (reference sequence). V was shortened by 2 bases and J by 4 bases, with 23 bases between the two germline ends. The CDR3 sequence is CASSQQSGTHSLLETQYF. The DNA for the CDR3 is TGTGCCAGCAGCCAACAATCCGGGACTCATTCTCTACTAGAGACCCAGTACTTC.

V is TRBV7-9 and J is TRBJ2-3; 14 bases map to TRBD2. The CDR3 totals 19 residues. The germline CDR1 and CDR2 sequences are SEHNR and FQNEAQ (reference sequence). V gave up 3 bases and J gave up 3 bases; unmatched junction bases: 11. In DNA, the CDR3 is TGTGCCAGCAGCTTGGGCCGACTAGCGGGGGGGCTCAGGACAGATACGCAGTATTTT. It codes for CASSLGRLAGGLRTDTQYF. The variable domain in full, completed from reference TRBV7-9 and TRBJ2-3, reads DTGVSQNPRHKITKRGQNVTFRCDPISEHNRLYWYRQTLGQGPEFLTYFQNEAQLEKSRLLSDRFSAERPKGSFSTLEIQRTEQGDSAMYLCASSLGRLAGGLRTDTQYFGPGTRLTVL.

The rearrangement links TRBV5-1 to TRBJ2-1, with 8 bases matching TRBD2. Trimming took 0 bases from V and 7 from J; bases not matched to a gene: 3. Looked up from germline, CDR1 is SGHRS and CDR2 is YFSETQ. The CDR3 is 14 residues long. CDR3 protein: CASSLAGGENEQFF. DNA for the CDR3: TGCGCCAGCAGCTTGGCCGGGGGGGAAAATGAGCAGTTCTTC.

The chain couples TRBV6-1 to TRBJ2-5; 11 bases fit TRBD2. Germline assignment: CDR1 MNHNS and CDR2 SASEGT. Unmatched junction bases numbered 8, after V lost 0 bases and J lost 2 bases. The CDR3 length is 18 residues. The CDR3 DNA reads TGTGCCAGCAGTGAAGCAGTTCGAGCTAGCGGGAGGCAAGAGACCCAGTACTTC. Translating it yields CASSEAVRASGRQETQYF.

The chain links TRBV6-5 to TRBJ1-5; D not resolved. Germline-derived CDR1 and CDR2 are MNHEY and SVGAGI. CDR3 length: 14 residues. V was cut by 7 bases and J by 4 bases, with 14 bases left in between. Here the CDR3 reads CASTDGGRNQPQHF. The DNA for the CDR3 is TGTGCCAGCACCGACGGAGGGAGAAATCAGCCCCAGCATTTT.

The chain has TRBV4-2 and TRBJ1-5, with TRBD1 matching 10 bases. There are 14 residues in the CDR3. The V segment lost 4 bases and the J segment 7 bases; nucleotides outside the gene matches: 4. Germline assignment: CDR1 LGHNA and CDR2 YNFKEQ. CDR3 coding DNA: TGTGCCAGCAGCCCCCGGGACAGGGGCCAGCCCCAGCATTTT. This codes for CASSPRDRGQPQHF.

This chain links TRBV29-1 with TRBJ2-1, with D perhaps TRBD2 (5 bases). Trimming shortened V by 0 bases and J by 8 bases, and 17 bases separated the two germline ends. The CDR3 extends over 15 amino acids. CDR1 is SQVTM, CDR2 ANQGSEA, per germline. The CDR3 bases are TGCAGCGTTGAAGAAGGGCGCGGGTCGGGGTATGAGCAGTTCTTC. This translates into CSVEEGRGSGYEQFF.

This clone was seen more than once but under ten times. The gene calls are TRBV19 and TRBJ2-1; D uncertain. This CDR3 has 14 residues. CDR1 is LNHDA and CDR2 is SQIVND in the germline V gene (reference sequence). V gave up 4 bases and J gave up 8 bases, with 15 bases separating them. This chain's CDR3 is CASSTRGGWDEQFF. The CDR3 coding sequence is TGTGCCAGTAGTACGAGAGGTGGCTGGGATGAGCAGTTCTTC.